This T cell receptor beta chain was sequenced for a study of technical replicates of blood from a few donors (dated by TCRdb to the late 2010s). A word on this clone: The antigen it binds to is not known. Base qualities are missing; no much larger clone stands one base away.

The library was made by the immunoSEQ multiplex PCR assay. Entries here come from immuneACCESS through TCRdb and include only in-frame sequences with V and J called. Some clones fail to appear in such tables; in the studies checked, an unresolved V gene covers under half of the shortfall, and the cause of the remainder is unknown. A total of tens of thousands of clones appear in this sample, around 94% of them only once. 0.2% to 0.3% of the sample rests with the top ten. Trimming removed 2 bases from V and 2 bases from J; the gene matches leave 0 bases unexplained. The germline V gene provides CDR1 MGHRA and CDR2 YSYEKL. Inclusive of the bounding cysteine and phenylalanine, the CDR3 is 13 residues long. The DNA shown is the 39-base CDR3, in frame from base 1.

The TCR comes from a human donor in good health. The receptor chain draws on TRBV4-1 and TRBJ2-7; 7 of the junction bases match TRBD1. Input material: T cells isolated from PBMCs. The CDR3 region reads CASSQQGAYEQYF. The nucleotides are TGCGCCAGCAGCCAACAGGGGGCCTACGAGCAGTACTTC.